This entry describes one TCR beta chain. Its cognate antigen is unknown. The data belong to a study of T-cell memory formation after mild COVID-19. Overall study findings and caveats: What remained unconfirmed was the SARS-CoV-2 specificity of second-wave clones peaking on day 37.

TCRdb ran MiXCR on the 5' RACE reads and lists one entry per CDR3 protein. Here the sample spans roughly 310,000 distinct CDR3 sequences, roughly 15% being singletons. Germline assignment: CDR1 SEHNR and CDR2 FQNEAQ (reference sequence). There are 14 residues in the CDR3. Trimming stripped 5 bases from V and 1 base from J, with 11 bases between. Sequencing used PBMCs or a T cell subset sorted from them (not recorded which). The sequence derives from a man aged 18 to 29 who had mild COVID-19 (a few samples of this study predate the infection). Cell type and time point are not known. This chain uses TRBV7-9 with TRBJ1-1; TRBD1 might be the D (5 bases). CDR3 sequence (DNA): TGTGCCAGCAGCACTCAGGGACCGAACACTGAAGCTTTCTTT. This translates into CASSTQGPNTEAFF.